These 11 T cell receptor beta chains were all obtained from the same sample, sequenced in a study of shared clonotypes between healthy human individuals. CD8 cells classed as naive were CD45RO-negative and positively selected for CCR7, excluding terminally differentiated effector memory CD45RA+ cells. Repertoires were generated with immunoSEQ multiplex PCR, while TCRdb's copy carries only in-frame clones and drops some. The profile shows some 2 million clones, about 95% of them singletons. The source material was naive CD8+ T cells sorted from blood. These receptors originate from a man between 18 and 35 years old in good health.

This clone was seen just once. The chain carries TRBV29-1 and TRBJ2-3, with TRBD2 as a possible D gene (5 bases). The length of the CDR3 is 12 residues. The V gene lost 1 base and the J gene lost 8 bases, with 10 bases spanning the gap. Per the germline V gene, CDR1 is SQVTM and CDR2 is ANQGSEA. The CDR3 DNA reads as TGCAGCGTTGAAGTTCGGGCGGGTACGCAGTATTTT. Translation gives CSVEVRAGTQYF.

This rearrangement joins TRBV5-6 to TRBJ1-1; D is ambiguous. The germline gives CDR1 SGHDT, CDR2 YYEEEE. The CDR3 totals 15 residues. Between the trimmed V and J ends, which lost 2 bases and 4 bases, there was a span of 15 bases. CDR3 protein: CASSFETGLVTEAFF. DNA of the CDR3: TGTGCCAGCAGCTTTGAGACCGGACTGGTCACTGAAGCTTTCTTT.

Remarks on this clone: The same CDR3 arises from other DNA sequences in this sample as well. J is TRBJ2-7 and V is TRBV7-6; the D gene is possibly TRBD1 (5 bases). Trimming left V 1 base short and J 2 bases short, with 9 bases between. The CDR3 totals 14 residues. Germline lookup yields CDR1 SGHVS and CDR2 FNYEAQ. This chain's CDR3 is CASSLGSGTYEQYF. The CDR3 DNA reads TGTGCCAGCAGCTTAGGTTCAGGGACCTACGAGCAGTACTTC.

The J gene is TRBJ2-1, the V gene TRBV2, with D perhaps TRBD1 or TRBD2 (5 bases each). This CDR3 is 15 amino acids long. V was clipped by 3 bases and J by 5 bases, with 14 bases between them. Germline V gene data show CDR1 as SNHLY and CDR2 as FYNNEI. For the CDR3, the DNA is TGTGCCAGCAGTGAGGACTTAGGGGCTCACAATGAGCAGTTCTTC. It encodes CASSEDLGAHNEQFF.

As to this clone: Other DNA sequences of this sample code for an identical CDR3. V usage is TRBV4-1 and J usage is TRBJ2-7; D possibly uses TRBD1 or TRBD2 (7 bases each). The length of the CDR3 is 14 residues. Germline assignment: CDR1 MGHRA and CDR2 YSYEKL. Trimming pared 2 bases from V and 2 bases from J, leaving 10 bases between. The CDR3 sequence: CASSQPGGAYEQYF. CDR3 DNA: TGCGCCAGCAGCCAACCAGGGGGGGCCTACGAGCAGTACTTC.

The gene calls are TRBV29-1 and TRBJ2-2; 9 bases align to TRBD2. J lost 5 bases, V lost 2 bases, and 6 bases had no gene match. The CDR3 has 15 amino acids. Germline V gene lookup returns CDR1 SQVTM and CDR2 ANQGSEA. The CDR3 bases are TGCAGCGTTGAAACGGATAGCGGGAGAACCGGGGAGCTGTTTTTT. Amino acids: CSVETDSGRTGELFF.

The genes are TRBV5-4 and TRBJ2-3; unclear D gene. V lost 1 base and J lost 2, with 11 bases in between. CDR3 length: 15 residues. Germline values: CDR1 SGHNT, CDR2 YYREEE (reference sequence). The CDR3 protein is CASSLFLRATDTQYF. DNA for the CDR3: TGTGCCAGCAGCTTGTTCCTGAGAGCCACAGATACGCAGTATTTT.

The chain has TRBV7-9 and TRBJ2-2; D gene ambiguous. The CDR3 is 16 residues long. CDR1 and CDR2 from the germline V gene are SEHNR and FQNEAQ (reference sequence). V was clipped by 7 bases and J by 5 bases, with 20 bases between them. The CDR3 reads CASTSGSVRFTGELFF. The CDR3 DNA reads TGTGCCAGCACAAGTGGCAGCGTCCGGTTTACCGGGGAGCTGTTTTTT.

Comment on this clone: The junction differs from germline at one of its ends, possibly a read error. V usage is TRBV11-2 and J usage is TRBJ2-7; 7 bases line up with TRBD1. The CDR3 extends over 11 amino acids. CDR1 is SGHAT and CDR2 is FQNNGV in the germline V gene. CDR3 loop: CASSFQGEGNF. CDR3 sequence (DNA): TGTGCCAGCAGTTTTCAGGGGGAAGGGAACTTC. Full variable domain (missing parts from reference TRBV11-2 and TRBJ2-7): EAGVAQSPRYKIIEKRQSVAFWCNPISGHATLYWYQQILGQGPKLLIQFQNNGVVDDSQLPKDRFSAERLKGVDSTLKIQPAKLEDSAVYLCASSFQGEGNFGPGTRLTVT.

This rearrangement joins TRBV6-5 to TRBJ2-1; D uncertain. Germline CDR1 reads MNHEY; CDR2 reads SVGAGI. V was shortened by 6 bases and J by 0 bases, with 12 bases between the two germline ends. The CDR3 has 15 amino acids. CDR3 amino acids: CASSIDKSSYNEQFF. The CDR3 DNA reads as TGTGCCAGCAGCATCGACAAGAGCTCCTACAATGAGCAGTTCTTC.

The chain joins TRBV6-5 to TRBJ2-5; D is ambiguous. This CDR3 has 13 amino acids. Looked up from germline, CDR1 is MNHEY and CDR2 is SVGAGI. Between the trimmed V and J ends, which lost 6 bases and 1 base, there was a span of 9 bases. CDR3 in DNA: TGTGCCAGCAGAGAGGAGTCCCAAGAGACCCAGTACTTC. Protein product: CASREESQETQYF.